This TCR beta chain appears in the sequencing data of a study of cytomegalovirus exposure and HLA in healthy donors. About this clone: What it recognizes is unknown.

The CDR3 consists of 13 residues. The V gene's germline CDR1 is GTSNPN and CDR2 SVGIG (reference sequence). After removal of 3 bases from V and 6 bases from J, the junction contained 5 bases not matched to a gene. Study observations and caveats: The productive fraction for most TCR beta V segments was about 87% or about 30% in an earlier analysis. A later analysis linked a missense variant in DCLRE1C to the trimming of TCR beta V and J genes. Analyses of presence/absence relied on an assumption of roughly uniform sequencing depth across donors. Associated with cytomegalovirus, according to the listing, were some 150 TCR beta chains.

Both 60 Vbeta primers and 13 Jbeta primers went into the PCR. The assay was immunoSEQ multiplex PCR, and TCRdb's table has in-frame clones only and misses some. The sample has some 130,000 clones, 80% seen once; the top ten hold about 4.9%. The chain is built from TRBV30 and TRBJ2-4; 7 nucleotides align to TRBD2. The sequencing sample was made of PBMCs. This clonotype was sampled from a man under 40 in good health. DNA of the CDR3: TGTGCCTGGAGCCCAGCGGGAATAAACATTCAGTACTTC. Amino acid sequence: CAWSPAGINIQYF.